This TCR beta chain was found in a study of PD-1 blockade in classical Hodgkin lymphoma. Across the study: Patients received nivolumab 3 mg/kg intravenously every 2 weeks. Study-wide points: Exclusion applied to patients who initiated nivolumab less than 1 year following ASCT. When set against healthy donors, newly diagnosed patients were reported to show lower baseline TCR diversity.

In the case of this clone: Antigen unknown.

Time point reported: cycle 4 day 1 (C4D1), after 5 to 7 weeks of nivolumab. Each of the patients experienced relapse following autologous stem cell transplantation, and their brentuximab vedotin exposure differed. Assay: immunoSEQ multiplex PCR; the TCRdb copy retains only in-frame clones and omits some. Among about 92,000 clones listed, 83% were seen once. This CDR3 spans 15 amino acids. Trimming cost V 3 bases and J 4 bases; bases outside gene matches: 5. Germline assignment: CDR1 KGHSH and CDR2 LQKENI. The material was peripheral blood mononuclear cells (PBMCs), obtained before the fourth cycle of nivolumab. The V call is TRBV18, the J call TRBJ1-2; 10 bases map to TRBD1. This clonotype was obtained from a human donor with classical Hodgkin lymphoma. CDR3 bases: TGTGCCAGCTCACCCGACAGGGGGCCTAGCTATGGCTACACCTTC. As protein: CASSPDRGPSYGYTF.